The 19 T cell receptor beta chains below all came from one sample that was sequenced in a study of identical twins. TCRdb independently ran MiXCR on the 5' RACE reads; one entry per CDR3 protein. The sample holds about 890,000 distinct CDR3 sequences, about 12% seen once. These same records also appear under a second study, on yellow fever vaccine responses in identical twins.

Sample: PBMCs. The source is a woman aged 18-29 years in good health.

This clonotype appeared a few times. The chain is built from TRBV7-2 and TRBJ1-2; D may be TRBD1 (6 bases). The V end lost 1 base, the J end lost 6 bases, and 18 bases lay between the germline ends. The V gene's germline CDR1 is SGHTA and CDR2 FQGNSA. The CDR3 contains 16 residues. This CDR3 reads CASSLVPGQKSDGYTF. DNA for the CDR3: TGTGCCAGCAGCTTAGTTCCCGGACAGAAATCGGATGGCTACACCTTC.

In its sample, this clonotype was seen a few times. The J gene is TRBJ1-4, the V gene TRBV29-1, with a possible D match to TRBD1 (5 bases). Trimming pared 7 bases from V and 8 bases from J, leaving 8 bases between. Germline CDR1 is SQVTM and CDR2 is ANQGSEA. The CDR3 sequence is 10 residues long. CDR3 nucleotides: TGCAGCGCGGGGGGGGAAAAACTGTTTTTT. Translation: CSAGGEKLFF. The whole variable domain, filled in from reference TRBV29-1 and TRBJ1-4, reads SAVISQKPSRDICQRGTSLTIQCQVDSQVTMMFWYRQQPGQSLTLIATANQGSEATYESGFVIDKFPISRPNLTFSTLTVSNMSPEDSSIYLCSAGGEKLFFGSGTQLSVL.

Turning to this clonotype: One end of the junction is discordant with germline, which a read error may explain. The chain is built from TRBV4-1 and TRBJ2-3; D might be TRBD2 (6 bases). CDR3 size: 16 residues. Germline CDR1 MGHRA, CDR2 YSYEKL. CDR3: CASRQGLFIGADTQYF. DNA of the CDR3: TGCGCCAGCAGGCAAGGACTATTCATCGGCGCAGATACGCAGTATTTT.

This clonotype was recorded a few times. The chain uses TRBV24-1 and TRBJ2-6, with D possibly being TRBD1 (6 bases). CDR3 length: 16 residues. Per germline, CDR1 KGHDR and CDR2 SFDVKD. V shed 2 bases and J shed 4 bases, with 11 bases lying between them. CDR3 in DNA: TGTGCCACCAGTGATTCCTGGGGGCCGGGGGCCAACGTCCTGACTTTC. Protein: CATSDSWGPGANVLTF.

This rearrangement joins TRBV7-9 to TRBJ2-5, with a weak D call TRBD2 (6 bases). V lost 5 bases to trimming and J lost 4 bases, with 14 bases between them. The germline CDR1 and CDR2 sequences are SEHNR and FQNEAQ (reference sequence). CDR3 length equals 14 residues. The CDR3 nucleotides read TGTGCCAGCAGCCTCCTTGCGCGGGGAGAGACCCAGTACTTC. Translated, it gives CASSLLARGETQYF. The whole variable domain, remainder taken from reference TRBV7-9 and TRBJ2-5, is DTGVSQNPRHKITKRGQNVTFRCDPISEHNRLYWYRQTLGQGPEFLTYFQNEAQLEKSRLLSDRFSAERPKGSFSTLEIQRTEQGDSAMYLCASSLLARGETQYFGPGTRLLVL.

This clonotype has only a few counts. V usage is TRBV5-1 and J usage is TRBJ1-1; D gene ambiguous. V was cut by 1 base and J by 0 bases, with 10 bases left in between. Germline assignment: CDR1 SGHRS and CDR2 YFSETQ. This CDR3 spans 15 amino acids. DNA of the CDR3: TGCGCCAGCAGCTTGAGCCAAATCATGAACACTGAAGCTTTCTTT. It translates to CASSLSQIMNTEAFF.

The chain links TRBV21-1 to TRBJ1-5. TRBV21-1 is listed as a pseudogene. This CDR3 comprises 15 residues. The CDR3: CASSKRGIHHQPQHF. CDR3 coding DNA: TGTGCCAGCAGCAAACGGGGTATTCACCATCAGCCCCAGCATTTT.

The CDR3 region is CASSLEGDEQYV. The CDR3 DNA is TGCGCCAGCAGCTTGGAGGGGGACGAGCAGTACGTC. The V call is TRBV5-1, the J call TRBJ2-7, with D possibly being TRBD1 (6 bases). This CDR3 region has 12 residues. Germline CDR1 reads SGHRS; CDR2 reads YFSETQ. Between the trimmed V and J ends, which lost 0 bases and 5 bases, there was a span of 6 bases.

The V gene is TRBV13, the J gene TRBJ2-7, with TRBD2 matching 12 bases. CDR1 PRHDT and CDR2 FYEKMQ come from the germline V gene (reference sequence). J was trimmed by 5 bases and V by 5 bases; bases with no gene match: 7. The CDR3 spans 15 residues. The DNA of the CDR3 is TGTGCCAGCAGCCCCCGGACTAGCGGGGTTAACGAGCAGTACTTC. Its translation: CASSPRTSGVNEQYF.

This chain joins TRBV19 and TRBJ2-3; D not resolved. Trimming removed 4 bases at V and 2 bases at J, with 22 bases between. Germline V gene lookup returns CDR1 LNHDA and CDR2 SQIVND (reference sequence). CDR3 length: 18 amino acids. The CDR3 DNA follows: TGTGCCAGTAGTACACCCACCCAAACTCTACAAAACACAGATACGCAGTATTTT. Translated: CASSTPTQTLQNTDTQYF.

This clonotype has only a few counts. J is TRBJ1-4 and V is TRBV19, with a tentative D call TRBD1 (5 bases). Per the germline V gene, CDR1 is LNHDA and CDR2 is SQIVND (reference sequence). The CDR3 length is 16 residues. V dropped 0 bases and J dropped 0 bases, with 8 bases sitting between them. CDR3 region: CASSIDGGATNEKLFF. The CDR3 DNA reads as TGTGCCAGTAGTATAGATGGGGGTGCAACTAATGAAAAACTGTTTTTT.

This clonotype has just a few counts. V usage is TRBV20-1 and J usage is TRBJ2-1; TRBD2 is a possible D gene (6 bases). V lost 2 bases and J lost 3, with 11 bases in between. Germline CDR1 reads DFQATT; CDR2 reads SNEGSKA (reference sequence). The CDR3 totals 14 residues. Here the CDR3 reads CSARTSMDYNEQFF. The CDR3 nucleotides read TGCAGTGCTAGAACTAGCATGGACTACAATGAGCAGTTCTTC.

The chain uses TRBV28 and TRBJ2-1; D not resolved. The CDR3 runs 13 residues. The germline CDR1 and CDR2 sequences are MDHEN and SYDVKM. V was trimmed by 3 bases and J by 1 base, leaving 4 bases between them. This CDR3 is CASSLWSYNEQFF. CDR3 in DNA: TGTGCCAGCAGTTTGTGGTCCTACAATGAGCAGTTCTTC.

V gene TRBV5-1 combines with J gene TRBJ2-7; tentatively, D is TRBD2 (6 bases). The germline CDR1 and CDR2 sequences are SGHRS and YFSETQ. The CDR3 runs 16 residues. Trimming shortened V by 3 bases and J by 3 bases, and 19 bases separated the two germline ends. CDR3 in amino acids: CASSSGLALVDYEQYF. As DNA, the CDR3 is TGCGCCAGCAGCTCGGGACTCGCATTGGTCGACTACGAGCAGTACTTC.

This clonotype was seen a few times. DNA of the CDR3: TGTGCCAGCAGTGCCGAAACGACAGGTAACTACGAGCAGTACTTC. Translation gives CASSAETTGNYEQYF. This sequence joins TRBV2 and TRBJ2-7, with a tentative D call TRBD1 (6 bases). The CDR3 has 15 residues. Trimming pared 4 bases from V and 3 bases from J, leaving 16 bases between. The germline V gene encodes CDR1 SNHLY and CDR2 FYNNEI. The full variable domain, completed using reference TRBV2 and TRBJ2-7, is EPEVTQTPSHQVTQMGQEVILRCVPISNHLYFYWYRQILGQKVEFLVSFYNNEISEKSEIFDDQFSVERPDGSNFTLKIRSTKLEDSAMYFCASSAETTGNYEQYFGPGTRLTVT.

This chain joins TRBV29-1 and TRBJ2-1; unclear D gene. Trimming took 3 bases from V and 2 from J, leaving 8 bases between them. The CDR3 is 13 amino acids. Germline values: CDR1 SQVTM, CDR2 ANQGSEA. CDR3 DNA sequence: TGCAGCGTTGAGCAGCAAACCTACAATGAGCAGTTCTTC. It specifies CSVEQQTYNEQFF.

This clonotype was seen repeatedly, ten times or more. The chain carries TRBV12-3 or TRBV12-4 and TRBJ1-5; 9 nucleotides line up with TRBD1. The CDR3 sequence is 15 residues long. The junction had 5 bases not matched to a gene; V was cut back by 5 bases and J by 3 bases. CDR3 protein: CASSGTGTLNQPQHF. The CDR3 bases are TGTGCCAGCAGTGGGACAGGGACCCTCAATCAGCCCCAGCATTTT.

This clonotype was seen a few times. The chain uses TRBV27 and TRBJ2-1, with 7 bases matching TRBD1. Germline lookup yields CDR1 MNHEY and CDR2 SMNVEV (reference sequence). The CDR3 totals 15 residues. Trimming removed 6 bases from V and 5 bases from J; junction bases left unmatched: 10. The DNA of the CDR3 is TGTGCCAGCAGCTGGCCCGGGACAGCAAACAATGAGCAGTTCTTC. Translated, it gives CASSWPGTANNEQFF.

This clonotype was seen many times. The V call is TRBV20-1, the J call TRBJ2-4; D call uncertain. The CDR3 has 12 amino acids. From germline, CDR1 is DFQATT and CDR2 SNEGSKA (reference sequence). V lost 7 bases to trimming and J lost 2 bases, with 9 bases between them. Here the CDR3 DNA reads TGCAGTGGGGAAGGGCCCAAAAACATTCAGTACTTC. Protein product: CSGEGPKNIQYF.